This T cell receptor (beta chain) appears in the sequencing data of a study of blood T cells in healthy people across ages (dated by TCRdb to the mid-2010s). Background for the entire study: In model experiments, template switching captured roughly one uniquely barcoded TCR beta cDNA molecule for every two T cells. The study measured age-related changes in TCR beta repertoire diversity using deep sequencing normalized with unique cDNA molecular identifiers. Donors of different ages were randomly distributed across sequencing lanes to avoid experimental bias. For two donors (one aged 18 to 29 and one aged 80 or older), the study analyzed two additional independent replicas of 1 million unique cDNA reads from the same blood draw. The donors were split into four age groups: young (average approximately 16 years), middle-aged (about 40), aged (approximately 60) and long-lived (roughly 77). Study-level results and caveats: Observed TCR beta diversity per million T cells fell roughly linearly with age, and a significant reduction was already apparent by age around 44. Observed TCR beta diversity correlated strongly with the percentage of naive T cells measured by flow cytometry. Total diversity estimates from one million sequenced T cells were considered lower bounds and underestimates. Conclusive comparison of naive and antigen-experienced compartments was prevented by the profiling of bulk unsorted PBMCs. The long-lived group showed more naive CD4+ T cells, fewer expanded clones and increased TCR diversity than the aged group, suggesting age selection. Because the CMV infection status of the donors was unknown, age-related changes in expanded clonotypes may potentially have been confounded.

This clonotype was counted a few times. No antigen is known for it. Base qualities are not recorded, but no much larger clone differs from it by a single base. The donors were some 36 Caucasian individuals from Russia, aged roughly 6 to 100 years, who were systemically healthy. Ten milliliters of peripheral blood were drawn from each donor into EDTA-treated Vacutainer tubes. Ficoll-Paque density-gradient centrifugation was used to isolate PBMCs, with at least 6 million per sample. Trizol reagent was used to extract total RNA from the PBMCs, yielding at least 6 micrograms per sample. For every donor, flow cytometry on a PBMC aliquot measured the percentage of naive CD45RAhigh/CD27high T cells. Preparation of the library involved 5' RACE. A second PCR of roughly 7 to 12 cycles was performed with a sample-barcoded 5' primer and a J-beta primer mix. A template-switch 5' adaptor carrying 12 random nucleotides introduced a unique molecular identifier onto each TCR beta cDNA molecule. Each sample yielded at least 3 million CDR3-containing paired-end reads. First-strand cDNA was synthesized from all RNA with the Mint cDNA synthesis kit, primed by a TRBC-specific oligonucleotide. All cDNA was treated with uracil-DNA glycosylase and then went through a first 18-cycle PCR with the universal primers M1SS and BC2_uni_R. The authors' analysis ran thus. For normalization, 1 million high-quality reads were randomly selected from each sample, with every read carrying a distinct molecular identifier. Instead of being binned into consensus sequences, reads with shared molecular identifiers were discarded. MiTCR, with a Q25 quality threshold and the strictest error-elimination algorithm, was used for CDR3 identification, clonotype clustering and error correction. A nonparametric unseen species model with Euler transformation was used to estimate lower-bound total TCR beta diversity. Through fastp at Q25 and MiXCR, TCRdb rebuilt clones from the public reads, retaining in-frame beta chains. Each CDR3 protein appears once, grouped with its most common genes and DNA. These V and J calls are TCRdb output, not the study's own analysis. The sample yields approximately 2,000,000 distinct CDR3 sequences; about two fifths were counted once. The top ten hold under 30% of the sample.

The TCR sequence derives from a human donor in good health. Sequencing used blood.

This receptor carries the CDR3 CASSGPPGTYGYTF. The DNA sequence is TGTGCCAGCAGTGGGCCTCCGGGGACCTATGGCTACACCTTC. The V gene is TRBV9 and the J gene is TRBJ1-2; TRBD1 is possibly the D segment (5 matching bases). The germline V gene gives CDR1 as SGDLS and CDR2 as YYNGEE. The CDR3, from cysteine to phenylalanine, totals 14 residues. Just CDR3 DNA is preserved here, 42 bases in frame from base 1. Deletion took 5 bases off V and 4 bases off J, with a span of 15 bases between the germline ends.